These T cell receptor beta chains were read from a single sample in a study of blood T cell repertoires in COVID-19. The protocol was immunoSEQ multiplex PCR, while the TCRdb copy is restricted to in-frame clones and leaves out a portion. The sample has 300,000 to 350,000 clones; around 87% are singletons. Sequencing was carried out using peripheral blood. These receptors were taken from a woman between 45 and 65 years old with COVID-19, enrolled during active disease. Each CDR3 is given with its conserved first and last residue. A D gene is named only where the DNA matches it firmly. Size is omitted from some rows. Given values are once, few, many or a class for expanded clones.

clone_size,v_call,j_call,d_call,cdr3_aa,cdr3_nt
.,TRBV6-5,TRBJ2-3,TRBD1,CASSYFGSTGGDTQYF,TGTGCCAGCAGTTACTTTGGATCGACAGGGGGGGATACGCAGTATTTT
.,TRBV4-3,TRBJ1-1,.,CASSQDSGVTEAFF,TGCGCCAGCAGCCAAGATTCCGGGGTTACTGAAGCTTTCTTT
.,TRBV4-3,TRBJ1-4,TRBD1,CASSQEGPRQGGEKLFF,TGCGCCAGCAGCCAAGAGGGCCCTAGACAGGGGGGTGAAAAACTGTTTTTT
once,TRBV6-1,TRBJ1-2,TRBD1,CASSDNRGPGYTF,TGTGCCAGCAGTGACAACAGGGGTCCTGGCTACACCTTC
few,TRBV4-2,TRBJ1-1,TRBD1,CASSQPTGRTEAFF,TGTGCCAGCAGCCAACCGACAGGGCGCACTGAAGCTTTCTTT
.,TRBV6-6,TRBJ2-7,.,CASTSTASYEQYF,TGTGCCAGCACCTCGACAGCGAGTTACGAGCAGTACTTC
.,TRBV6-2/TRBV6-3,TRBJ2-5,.,CASSYVHTGGETQYF,TGTGCCAGCAGTTACGTCCACACTGGAGGGGAGACCCAGTACTTC
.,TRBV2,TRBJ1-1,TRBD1,CASSWGQTNTEAFF,TGTGCCAGCAGTTGGGGACAGACGAACACTGAAGCTTTCTTT
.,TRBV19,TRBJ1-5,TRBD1,CASSSRGRGDQPQHF,TGTGCCAGTAGTAGCAGGGGGCGAGGGGATCAGCCCCAGCATTTT
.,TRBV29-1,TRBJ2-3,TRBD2,CSVRGSGRAGTDTQYF,TGCAGCGTTCGTGGTAGCGGGAGGGCAGGAACAGATACGCAGTATTTT
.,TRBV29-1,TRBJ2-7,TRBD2,CSGGSDEQYF,TGCAGCGGCGGGAGTGACGAGCAGTACTTC
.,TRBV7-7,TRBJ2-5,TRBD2,CASSRTKLAGGETQYF,TGTGCCAGCAGCCGAACGAAACTAGCGGGAGGAGAGACCCAGTACTTC
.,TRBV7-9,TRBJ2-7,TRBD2,CASSTGLAGAYEQYF,TGTGCCAGCAGCACGGGACTAGCGGGAGCCTACGAGCAGTACTTC
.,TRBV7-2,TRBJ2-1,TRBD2,CASSLRPSGTHEQFF,TGTGCCAGCAGCTTAAGGCCTAGCGGGACGCATGAGCAGTTCTTC
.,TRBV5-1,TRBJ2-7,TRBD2,CASSSVAGGGSYEQYF,TGCGCCAGCAGCTCAGTAGCGGGAGGGGGCTCCTACGAGCAGTACTTC
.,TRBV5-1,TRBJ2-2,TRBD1,CASSSGQANTGELFF,TGCGCCAGCAGCTCTGGACAGGCGAACACCGGGGAGCTGTTTTTT
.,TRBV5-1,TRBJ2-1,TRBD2,CASSQTSGRINEQFF,TGCGCCAGCAGCCAGACTAGCGGGAGGATCAATGAGCAGTTCTTC
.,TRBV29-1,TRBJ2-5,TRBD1,CSVETRGPGETQYF,TGCAGCGTTGAAACCAGGGGGCCGGGGGAGACCCAGTACTTC
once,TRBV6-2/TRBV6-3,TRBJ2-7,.,CASSTPTAYEQYF,TGTGCCAGCAGCACCCCCACGGCCTACGAGCAGTACTTC
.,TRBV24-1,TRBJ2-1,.,CATSDLGRFAEQFF,TGTGCCACCAGTGATTTGGGCAGGTTTGCTGAGCAGTTCTTC